This T cell receptor (beta chain) originates from a study of PD-1 blockade in mismatch repair-deficient tumors. Study-wide results and caveats: After pembrolizumab, tumor-resident clones rose rapidly, then generally contracted before radiologic responses.

Assay used: immunoSEQ multiplex PCR; TCRdb lists only in-frame clones, some missing. Of around 100,000 clones in the sample, about 74% were seen once. Germline V lookup: CDR1 SEHNR, CDR2 FQNEAQ (reference sequence). Trimming cost V 3 bases and J 6 bases, with 17 bases left between them. The CDR3 runs 16 residues. With regard to this clone: Its antigen is unidentified.

This sample comprised peripheral blood, obtained roughly 13 months after starting pembrolizumab. The chain combines TRBV7-9 with TRBJ2-2, with D possibly TRBD2 on 6 matching bases. This TCR came from an adult with mismatch repair-deficient cancer. This chain's CDR3 is CASSFNVGGPSGELFF. CDR3 bases: TGTGCCAGCAGCTTTAATGTGGGAGGCCCTTCCGGGGAGCTGTTTTTT.